The rows below give T cell receptor beta chains drawn from one sample of a study of sequential checkpoint blockade in melanoma. Profiling relied on immunoSEQ multiplex PCR, and the TCRdb table lists in-frame clones only, not all of them. The sample holds roughly 30,000 clones, 75% to 90% seen once. The sequencing used CD8+ T cells sorted from blood (inferred from file names), collected from a patient given nivolumab and ipilimumab in sequence. These receptors were collected from a human donor with melanoma. CDR3s include the opening cysteine and the closing phenylalanine or tryptophan. D genes are given only for firm matches. Rows give clone size only sometimes, using once, few, many, or a class for an expanded clone.

d_call: TRBD1
j_call: TRBJ1-5
clone_size: .
v_call: TRBV27
cdr3_length: 15
cdr3_nt: TGTGCCAGCAGTTTATTTGGGACAGGGTATCAGCCCCAGCATTTT
cdr3_aa: CASSLFGTGYQPQHF

d_call: .
j_call: TRBJ1-5
clone_size: .
v_call: TRBV5-6
cdr3_length: 17
cdr3_nt: TGTGCCAGCAGCTTGGCCGGTTGGGAGTTTAGCAATCAGCCCCAGCATTTT
cdr3_aa: CASSLAGWEFSNQPQHF

d_call: .
j_call: TRBJ2-7
clone_size: few
v_call: TRBV21-1
cdr3_length: 15
cdr3_nt: TGCGCCAGCAGCCCTGGACAGGGGGAAGGGTACGAGCAGTACTTC
cdr3_aa: CASSPGQGEGYEQYF

d_call: TRBD1
j_call: TRBJ1-1
clone_size: .
v_call: TRBV5-4
cdr3_length: 13
cdr3_nt: TGTGCCAGCAGCTTCACAGGGGGCTCCGAAGCTTTCTTT
cdr3_aa: CASSFTGGSEAFF

d_call: TRBD1
j_call: TRBJ2-2
clone_size: .
v_call: TRBV29-1
cdr3_length: 13
cdr3_nt: TGCAGCGTTGAGGGACAGGTAACCGGGGAGCTGTTTTTT
cdr3_aa: CSVEGQVTGELFF

d_call: .
j_call: TRBJ1-3
clone_size: .
v_call: TRBV4-1
cdr3_length: 15
cdr3_nt: TGCGCCAGCAGCCAAGGGCCAGGCTCTGGAAACACCATATATTTT
cdr3_aa: CASSQGPGSGNTIYF

d_call: .
j_call: TRBJ2-2
clone_size: .
v_call: TRBV5-8
cdr3_length: 16
cdr3_nt: TGTGCCAGCAGCTTGGCGCCAGGGATGGACACCGGGGAGCTGTTTTTT
cdr3_aa: CASSLAPGMDTGELFF

d_call: TRBD2
j_call: TRBJ2-5
clone_size: once
v_call: TRBV7-2
cdr3_length: 18
cdr3_nt: TGTGCCAGCAGCTTAGAGGTAGCGGGAGGGCCGGGGCAAGAGACCCAGTACTTC
cdr3_aa: CASSLEVAGGPGQETQYF

d_call: TRBD1
j_call: TRBJ1-4
clone_size: .
v_call: TRBV13
cdr3_length: 13
cdr3_nt: TGTGCCAGCAGCTTAGATTACAGGGGAAGCCTGTTTTTT
cdr3_aa: CASSLDYRGSLFF

d_call: .
j_call: TRBJ1-1
clone_size: .
v_call: TRBV4-3
cdr3_length: 16
cdr3_nt: TGCGCCAGCAGCCAAGACTGGTCACGGTTGAACACTGAAGCTTTCTTT
cdr3_aa: CASSQDWSRLNTEAFF

d_call: TRBD1
j_call: TRBJ2-3
clone_size: .
v_call: TRBV12-5
cdr3_length: 13
cdr3_nt: TGTGCTAGTGGTTTAATGCCGGGACAGAGGCAGTATTTT
cdr3_aa: CASGLMPGQRQYF

d_call: TRBD2
j_call: TRBJ2-7
clone_size: .
v_call: TRBV19
cdr3_length: 15
cdr3_nt: TGTGCCAGTAGTATCGGCGCGGGAGGGCCCTACGAGCAGTACTTC
cdr3_aa: CASSIGAGGPYEQYF

d_call: TRBD1
j_call: TRBJ1-4
clone_size: .
v_call: TRBV4-3
cdr3_length: 16
cdr3_nt: TGCGCCAGCAGCCGCCTAACAGGGGGCGATCGGGAAAAACTGTTTTTT
cdr3_aa: CASSRLTGGDREKLFF

d_call: TRBD1
j_call: TRBJ2-3
clone_size: .
v_call: TRBV9
cdr3_length: 15
cdr3_nt: TGTGCCAGCAGCGTTCAGGGGGCCCCCACAGATACGCAGTATTTT
cdr3_aa: CASSVQGAPTDTQYF

d_call: .
j_call: TRBJ2-1
clone_size: .
v_call: TRBV13
cdr3_length: 14
cdr3_nt: TGTGCCAGCGGCAACAGGGACGCCTACAATGAGCAGTTCTTC
cdr3_aa: CASGNRDAYNEQFF

d_call: .
j_call: TRBJ1-2
clone_size: once
v_call: TRBV5-4
cdr3_length: 13
cdr3_nt: TGTGCCAGCAGCTTGGACAGATTCTATGGCTACACCTTC
cdr3_aa: CASSLDRFYGYTF

d_call: TRBD1
j_call: TRBJ1-5
clone_size: .
v_call: TRBV5-1
cdr3_length: 16
cdr3_nt: TGCGCCAGCAGCTTACCGGGACAGGGGTTTCGGCAGCCCCAGCATTTT
cdr3_aa: CASSLPGQGFRQPQHF

d_call: TRBD1
j_call: TRBJ2-5
clone_size: .
v_call: TRBV5-4
cdr3_length: 17
cdr3_nt: TGTGCCAGCAGCTTGGGGGGAACTCTACAGGGGAAGGTGACCCAGTACTTC
cdr3_aa: CASSLGGTLQGKVTQYF

d_call: .
j_call: TRBJ2-7
clone_size: .
v_call: TRBV7-2
cdr3_length: 15
cdr3_nt: TGTGCCAGCAGCTTGGGTACAGGAAGTTCGAACGAGCAGTACTTC
cdr3_aa: CASSLGTGSSNEQYF

d_call: .
j_call: TRBJ2-7
clone_size: .
v_call: TRBV5-6
cdr3_length: 13
cdr3_nt: TGTGCCAGCAGTTTGATACAGTCCTACGAGCAGTACTTC
cdr3_aa: CASSLIQSYEQYF

d_call: TRBD1
j_call: TRBJ2-1
clone_size: .
v_call: TRBV7-8
cdr3_length: 14
cdr3_nt: TGTGCCAGCAGCTTACGGACAGGGGATAGTGAGCAGTTCTTC
cdr3_aa: CASSLRTGDSEQFF

d_call: TRBD2
j_call: TRBJ2-7
clone_size: .
v_call: TRBV27
cdr3_length: 15
cdr3_nt: TGTGCCAGCAGTCCCCGGACTAGCGGGAGTTACGAGCAGTACTTC
cdr3_aa: CASSPRTSGSYEQYF

d_call: .
j_call: TRBJ2-7
clone_size: .
v_call: TRBV5-4
cdr3_length: 14
cdr3_nt: TGTGCCAGCAGCTGGAGGGGAGGAATCGGCGAGCAGTACTTC
cdr3_aa: CASSWRGGIGEQYF

d_call: TRBD2
j_call: TRBJ2-4
clone_size: .
v_call: TRBV10-2
cdr3_length: 13
cdr3_nt: TGCGCCAGCAGTAAACTAGCGGGAGGGCCGGATTACTTC
cdr3_aa: CASSKLAGGPDYF

d_call: TRBD2
j_call: TRBJ2-5
clone_size: few
v_call: TRBV6-1
cdr3_length: 15
cdr3_nt: TGTGCCAGCGACGGACTAGCGGGGGGGTGGGAGACCCAGTACTTC
cdr3_aa: CASDGLAGGWETQYF

d_call: TRBD2
j_call: TRBJ2-7
clone_size: .
v_call: TRBV4-3
cdr3_length: 16
cdr3_nt: TGCGCCAGCAGCCAAGATTTGAGACTAGCTACTCTCGAGCAGTACTTC
cdr3_aa: CASSQDLRLATLEQYF

d_call: .
j_call: TRBJ1-4
clone_size: .
v_call: TRBV5-1
cdr3_length: 15
cdr3_nt: TGCGCCAGCGCCTACCGGGGGGCAACTAATGAAAAACCGTTTTTT
cdr3_aa: CASAYRGATNEKPFF

d_call: .
j_call: TRBJ1-5
clone_size: .
v_call: TRBV15
cdr3_length: 16
cdr3_nt: TGTGCCACCAGCAGGGGGGGGGCGACCCCCAATCAGCCCCAGCATTTT
cdr3_aa: CATSRGGATPNQPQHF

d_call: .
j_call: TRBJ2-3
clone_size: once
v_call: TRBV27
cdr3_length: 15
cdr3_nt: TGTGCCAGCAGTCCCCTCTCGAGCGGCACAGATACGCAGTATTTT
cdr3_aa: CASSPLSSGTDTQYF

d_call: TRBD2
j_call: TRBJ2-7
clone_size: .
v_call: TRBV9
cdr3_length: 16
cdr3_nt: TGTGCCAGCAGCGCGGGACTAGCGGGGGGGACCTACGAGCAGTACTTC
cdr3_aa: CASSAGLAGGTYEQYF

d_call: .
j_call: TRBJ1-2
clone_size: .
v_call: TRBV6-1
cdr3_length: 13
cdr3_nt: TGTGCCAGCGCCTGGAAGGGGCAGGGTGGCTACACCTTC
cdr3_aa: CASAWKGQGGYTF

d_call: TRBD2
j_call: TRBJ2-7
clone_size: few
v_call: TRBV9
cdr3_length: 13
cdr3_nt: TGTGCCAGCAGCGTGACTAGCCCGGGGGAGCAGTACTTC
cdr3_aa: CASSVTSPGEQYF

d_call: TRBD1
j_call: TRBJ1-5
clone_size: .
v_call: TRBV7-9
cdr3_length: 12
cdr3_nt: TGTGCCAGCAGCGAAGGGGACAGGGTCAAGCATTTT
cdr3_aa: CASSEGDRVKHF

d_call: .
j_call: TRBJ2-1
clone_size: .
v_call: TRBV6-4
cdr3_length: 13
cdr3_nt: TGTGCCAGCAGTGCGGCAGCGTACAATGAGCAGTTCTTC
cdr3_aa: CASSAAAYNEQFF

d_call: .
j_call: TRBJ2-7
clone_size: .
v_call: TRBV7-9
cdr3_length: 14
cdr3_nt: TGTGCCAGCAGCGCCTGGGACTTACCCTACGAGCAGTACTTC
cdr3_aa: CASSAWDLPYEQYF

d_call: .
j_call: TRBJ2-7
clone_size: .
v_call: TRBV10-2
cdr3_length: 13
cdr3_nt: TGCGCCAGCATGGGTCAGGGCCCCTACGAGCAGTACTTC
cdr3_aa: CASMGQGPYEQYF

d_call: .
j_call: TRBJ2-3
clone_size: .
v_call: TRBV7-9
cdr3_length: 16
cdr3_nt: TGTGCCAGCAGCGCCCGAGAAGGGAGATACACAGATACGCAGTATTTT
cdr3_aa: CASSAREGRYTDTQYF

d_call: TRBD2
j_call: TRBJ2-2
clone_size: .
v_call: TRBV4-3
cdr3_length: 16
cdr3_nt: TGCGCCAGCAGCCGGCTGGGGGGGTTTTGGGCCGGGGAGCTGTTTTTT
cdr3_aa: CASSRLGGFWAGELFF

d_call: .
j_call: TRBJ1-2
clone_size: .
v_call: TRBV7-8
cdr3_length: 13
cdr3_nt: TGTGCCAGCAGCGTGAGGACAGACTATGGCTACACCTTC
cdr3_aa: CASSVRTDYGYTF

d_call: .
j_call: TRBJ2-4
clone_size: .
v_call: TRBV11-2
cdr3_length: 15
cdr3_nt: TGTGCCAGCAGCTCCTTTCAGGTAGCCAAAAACATTCAGTACTTC
cdr3_aa: CASSSFQVAKNIQYF

d_call: TRBD2
j_call: TRBJ2-2
clone_size: once
v_call: TRBV9
cdr3_length: 17
cdr3_nt: TGTGCCAGCAGCGGCCGAGGACTAGCGGGGGGGGCCGGGGAGCTGTTTTTT
cdr3_aa: CASSGRGLAGGAGELFF

d_call: TRBD2
j_call: TRBJ2-1
clone_size: .
v_call: TRBV10-3
cdr3_length: 14
cdr3_nt: TGTGCCATCAGTGAGAGCGGGAGGGGGAATGAGCAGTTCTTC
cdr3_aa: CAISESGRGNEQFF

d_call: .
j_call: TRBJ2-7
clone_size: .
v_call: TRBV10-3
cdr3_length: 13
cdr3_nt: TGTGCCATCAGTGGCAGGGGACCCTACGAGCAGTACTTC
cdr3_aa: CAISGRGPYEQYF

d_call: .
j_call: TRBJ2-3
clone_size: .
v_call: TRBV21-1
cdr3_length: 18
cdr3_nt: TGTGCCAGCAGCAACCCCGTGGCCCGTAGCGCGAGCACAGATACGCAGTATTTT
cdr3_aa: CASSNPVARSASTDTQYF

d_call: TRBD1
j_call: TRBJ2-1
clone_size: .
v_call: TRBV7-8
cdr3_length: 17
cdr3_nt: TGTGCCAGCAGCTTAGCGGGGTCCGGGACAGGTGTAAATGAGCAGTTCTTC
cdr3_aa: CASSLAGSGTGVNEQFF

d_call: TRBD2
j_call: TRBJ2-5
clone_size: once
v_call: TRBV10-3
cdr3_length: 18
cdr3_nt: TGTGCCATCAGTGAGGGACTAGCGGGGGGGCCCGGTCAAGAGACCCAGTACTTC
cdr3_aa: CAISEGLAGGPGQETQYF

d_call: .
j_call: TRBJ1-1
clone_size: .
v_call: TRBV7-2
cdr3_length: 14
cdr3_nt: TGTGCCAGCAGCTATGGCGCAGGGGCCACTGAAGCTTTCTTT
cdr3_aa: CASSYGAGATEAFF

d_call: TRBD1
j_call: TRBJ1-2
clone_size: .
v_call: TRBV18
cdr3_length: 15
cdr3_nt: TGTGCCAGCTCACCACTCAAGACAGGGAACTATGGCTACACCTTC
cdr3_aa: CASSPLKTGNYGYTF

d_call: TRBD2
j_call: TRBJ2-1
clone_size: .
v_call: TRBV9
cdr3_length: 17
cdr3_nt: TGTGCCAGCAGCCCCCCGGGGGGAGGAACGTCCTACAATGAGCAGTTCTTC
cdr3_aa: CASSPPGGGTSYNEQFF

d_call: TRBD2
j_call: TRBJ2-1
clone_size: .
v_call: TRBV4-1
cdr3_length: 17
cdr3_nt: TGCGCCAGCAGCCAATGGGAACTAGCGGGACCCTACAATGAGCAGTTCTTC
cdr3_aa: CASSQWELAGPYNEQFF

d_call: .
j_call: TRBJ2-3
clone_size: .
v_call: TRBV19
cdr3_length: 15
cdr3_nt: TGTGCCAGTAGTCTCTACAGATCTAGCACAGATACGCAGTATTTT
cdr3_aa: CASSLYRSSTDTQYF

d_call: TRBD2
j_call: TRBJ2-1
clone_size: .
v_call: TRBV9
cdr3_length: 15
cdr3_nt: TGTGCCAGCAGCCCACGGACTAGCGGGAGGGGTGAGCAGTTCTTC
cdr3_aa: CASSPRTSGRGEQFF

d_call: .
j_call: TRBJ1-5
clone_size: .
v_call: TRBV5-8
cdr3_length: 11
cdr3_nt: TGTGCCAGCACCCACAGTCAGCCCCAGCATTTT
cdr3_aa: CASTHSQPQHF

d_call: .
j_call: TRBJ1-1
clone_size: .
v_call: TRBV7-9
cdr3_length: 14
cdr3_nt: TGTGCCAGCAGCTTGGGAGGGTTGAACACTGAAGCTTTCTTT
cdr3_aa: CASSLGGLNTEAFF

d_call: .
j_call: TRBJ2-7
clone_size: .
v_call: TRBV18
cdr3_length: 13
cdr3_nt: TGTGCCAGCTCAAAGACTACCACCTACGAGCAGTACTTC
cdr3_aa: CASSKTTTYEQYF

d_call: TRBD2
j_call: TRBJ2-1
clone_size: once
v_call: TRBV27
cdr3_length: 15
cdr3_nt: TGTGCCAGCCCCTTAGCGGGAGGGTTCTACAATGAGCAGTTCTTC
cdr3_aa: CASPLAGGFYNEQFF

d_call: .
j_call: TRBJ2-7
clone_size: .
v_call: TRBV25-1
cdr3_length: 13
cdr3_nt: TGTGCCAGCAGTGAAGTCGGGACCTACGAGCAGTACTTC
cdr3_aa: CASSEVGTYEQYF

d_call: .
j_call: TRBJ1-1
clone_size: .
v_call: TRBV5-6
cdr3_length: 13
cdr3_nt: TGTGCCAGCAGCTTAGGGGCGTCCACTGAAGCTTTCTTT
cdr3_aa: CASSLGASTEAFF

d_call: TRBD2
j_call: TRBJ2-1
clone_size: once
v_call: TRBV27
cdr3_length: 18
cdr3_nt: TGTGCCAGCAGTCCAATAGCGGGGGGCCTTAGCTCCTACAATGAGCAGTTCTTC
cdr3_aa: CASSPIAGGLSSYNEQFF

d_call: TRBD1
j_call: TRBJ1-1
clone_size: .
v_call: TRBV5-6
cdr3_length: 14
cdr3_nt: TGTGCCAGCAGCCTGGGGACAGTTGGACCTGAAGCTTTCTTT
cdr3_aa: CASSLGTVGPEAFF